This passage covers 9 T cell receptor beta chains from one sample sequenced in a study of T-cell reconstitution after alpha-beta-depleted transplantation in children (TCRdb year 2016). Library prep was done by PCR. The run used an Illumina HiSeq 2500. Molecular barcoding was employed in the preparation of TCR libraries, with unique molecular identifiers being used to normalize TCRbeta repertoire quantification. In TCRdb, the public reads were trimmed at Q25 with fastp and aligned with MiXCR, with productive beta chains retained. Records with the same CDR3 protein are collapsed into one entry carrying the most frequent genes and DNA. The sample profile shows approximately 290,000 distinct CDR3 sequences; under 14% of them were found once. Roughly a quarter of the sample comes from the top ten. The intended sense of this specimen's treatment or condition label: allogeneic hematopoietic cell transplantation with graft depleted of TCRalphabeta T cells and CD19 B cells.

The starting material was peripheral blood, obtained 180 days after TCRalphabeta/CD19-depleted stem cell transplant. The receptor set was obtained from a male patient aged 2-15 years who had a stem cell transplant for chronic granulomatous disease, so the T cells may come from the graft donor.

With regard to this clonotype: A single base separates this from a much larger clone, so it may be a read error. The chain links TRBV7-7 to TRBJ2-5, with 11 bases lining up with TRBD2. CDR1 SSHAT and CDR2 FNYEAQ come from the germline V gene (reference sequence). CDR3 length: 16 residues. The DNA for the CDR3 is TGTGCTAGCAGCTTAGTAGCGGGGGGGCTGGAAGAGACCCAGTACTTC. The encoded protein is CASSLVAGGLEETQYF.

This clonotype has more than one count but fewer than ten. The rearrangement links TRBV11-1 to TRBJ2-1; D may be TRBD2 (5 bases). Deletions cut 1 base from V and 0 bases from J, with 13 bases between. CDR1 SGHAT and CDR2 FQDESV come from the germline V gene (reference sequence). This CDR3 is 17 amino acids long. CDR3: CASSLVRAVASYNEQFF. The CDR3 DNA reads TGTGCCAGCAGCTTAGTCCGAGCGGTTGCCTCCTACAATGAGCAGTTCTTC.

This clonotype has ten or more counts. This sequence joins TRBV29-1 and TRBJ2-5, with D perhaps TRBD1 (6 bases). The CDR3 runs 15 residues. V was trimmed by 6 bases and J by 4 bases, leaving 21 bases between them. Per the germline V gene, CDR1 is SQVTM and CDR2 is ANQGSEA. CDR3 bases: TGCAGCGTCCTCCCCGGGGTGGGGGCTGGAGAGACCCAGTACTTC. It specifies CSVLPGVGAGETQYF.

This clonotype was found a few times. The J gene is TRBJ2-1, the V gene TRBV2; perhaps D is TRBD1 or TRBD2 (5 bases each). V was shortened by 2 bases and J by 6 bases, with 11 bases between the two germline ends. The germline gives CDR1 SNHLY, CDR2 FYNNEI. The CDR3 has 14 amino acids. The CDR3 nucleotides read TGTGCCAGCAGTGAAAGAGGGGCGCTCAATGAGCAGTTCTTC. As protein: CASSERGALNEQFF.

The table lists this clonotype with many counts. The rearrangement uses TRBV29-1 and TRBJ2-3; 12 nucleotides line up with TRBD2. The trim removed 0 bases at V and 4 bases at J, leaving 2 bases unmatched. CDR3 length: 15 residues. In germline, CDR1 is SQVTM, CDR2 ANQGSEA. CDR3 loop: CSVEDLAGGPDTQYF. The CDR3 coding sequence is TGCAGCGTTGAAGATCTAGCGGGGGGGCCAGATACGCAGTATTTT.

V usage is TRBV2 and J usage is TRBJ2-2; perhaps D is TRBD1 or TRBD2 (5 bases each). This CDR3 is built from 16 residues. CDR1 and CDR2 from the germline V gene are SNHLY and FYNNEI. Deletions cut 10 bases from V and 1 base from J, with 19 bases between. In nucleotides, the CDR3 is TGTGCCACTCTTGGTCGAAGGGACCAGAACACCGGGGAGCTGTTTTTT. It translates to CATLGRRDQNTGELFF.

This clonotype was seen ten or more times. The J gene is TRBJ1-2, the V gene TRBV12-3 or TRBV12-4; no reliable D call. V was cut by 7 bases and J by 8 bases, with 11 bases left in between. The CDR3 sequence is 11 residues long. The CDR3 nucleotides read TGTGCCAGCAAGAGGGCGCAGGGCTACACCTTC. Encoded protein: CASKRAQGYTF.

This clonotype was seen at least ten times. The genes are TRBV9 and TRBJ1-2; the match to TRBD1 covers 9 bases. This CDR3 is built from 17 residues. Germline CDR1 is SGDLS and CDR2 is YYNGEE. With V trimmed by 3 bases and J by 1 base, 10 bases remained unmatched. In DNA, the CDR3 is TGTGCCAGCAGCGCCTTCATCGGGACAGGGCGTAACTATGGCTACACCTTC. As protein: CASSAFIGTGRNYGYTF.

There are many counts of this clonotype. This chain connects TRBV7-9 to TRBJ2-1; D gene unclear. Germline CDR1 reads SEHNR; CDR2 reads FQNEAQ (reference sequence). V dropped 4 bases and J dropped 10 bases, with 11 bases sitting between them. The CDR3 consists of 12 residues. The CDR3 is CASSSLGREQFF. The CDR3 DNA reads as TGTGCCAGCAGCTCCCTCGGACGGGAGCAGTTCTTC.